The T cell receptor (beta chain) under discussion was sequenced for a study of Ad26.COV2.S vaccination and SARS-CoV-2 variants. This table comes from immunoSEQ multiplex PCR, and its TCRdb copy is limited to in-frame clones, with some not included. The sample records about 390,000 clones, about nine tenths being singletons. As regards this clone: What it binds is not known.

Whole-study results and caveats: Non-spike TCR breadth was similar in vaccine and placebo recipients. Reportedly, after vaccination the spike-specific CD8+ and CD4+ T cell responses displayed substantial breadth.

Sample treatment: some 19 received Ad26.COV2.S at low or high dose, single or two shots; roughly five received placebo; per-sample allocation not given. Following the first vaccine or placebo injection, samples were taken on day 63. Donor was an adult aged 18-55 years in Boston. An Ad26 vector that expressed Wuhan-strain SARS-CoV-2 spike constituted the vaccine. The sequences come from peripheral blood, collected in a trial of Ad26.COV2.S vaccine versus placebo. The receptor was isolated from a person between 18 and 65 years old who received the Ad26.COV2.S COVID-19 vaccine or a placebo.

CDR3 loop: CATEGQGTNYEQYF. Here the CDR3 DNA reads TGTGCCACTGAAGGGCAGGGGACCAACTACGAGCAGTACTTC. The rearrangement uses TRBV6-5 and TRBJ2-7; D is perhaps TRBD1 (6 bases). V lost 10 bases to trimming and J lost 3 bases, with 19 bases between them. The germline V gene has CDR1 MNHEY and CDR2 SVGAGI. This CDR3 is 14 amino acids long.